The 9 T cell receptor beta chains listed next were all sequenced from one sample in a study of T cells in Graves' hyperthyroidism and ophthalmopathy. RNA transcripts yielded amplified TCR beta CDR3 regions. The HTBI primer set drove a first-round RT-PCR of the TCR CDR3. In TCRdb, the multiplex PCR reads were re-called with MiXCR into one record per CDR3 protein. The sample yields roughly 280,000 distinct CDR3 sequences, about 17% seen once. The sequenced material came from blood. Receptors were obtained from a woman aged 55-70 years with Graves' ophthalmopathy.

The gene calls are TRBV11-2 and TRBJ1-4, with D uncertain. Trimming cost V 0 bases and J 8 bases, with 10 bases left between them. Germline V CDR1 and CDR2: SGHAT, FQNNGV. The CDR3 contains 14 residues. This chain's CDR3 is CASSLDQGREKLFF. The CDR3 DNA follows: TGTGCCAGCAGCTTAGATCAAGGCCGCGAAAAACTGTTTTTT. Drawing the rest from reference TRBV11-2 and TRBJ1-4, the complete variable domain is EAGVAQSPRYKIIEKRQSVAFWCNPISGHATLYWYQQILGQGPKLLIQFQNNGVVDDSQLPKDRFSAERLKGVDSTLKIQPAKLEDSAVYLCASSLDQGREKLFFGSGTQLSVL.

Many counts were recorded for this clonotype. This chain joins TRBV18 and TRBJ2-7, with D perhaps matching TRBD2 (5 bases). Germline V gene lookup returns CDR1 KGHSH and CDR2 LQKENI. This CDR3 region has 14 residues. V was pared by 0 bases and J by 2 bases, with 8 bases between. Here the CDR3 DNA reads TGTGCCAGCTCACCACCTAGCGTTGCCTACGAGCAGTACTTC. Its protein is CASSPPSVAYEQYF.

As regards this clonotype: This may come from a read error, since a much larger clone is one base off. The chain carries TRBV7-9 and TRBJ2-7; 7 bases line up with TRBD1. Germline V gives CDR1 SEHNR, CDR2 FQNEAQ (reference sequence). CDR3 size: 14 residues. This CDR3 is CTSSVRQGAYEQYF. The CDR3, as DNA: TGTACCAGCAGCGTGCGACAGGGCGCCTACGAGCAGTACTTC.

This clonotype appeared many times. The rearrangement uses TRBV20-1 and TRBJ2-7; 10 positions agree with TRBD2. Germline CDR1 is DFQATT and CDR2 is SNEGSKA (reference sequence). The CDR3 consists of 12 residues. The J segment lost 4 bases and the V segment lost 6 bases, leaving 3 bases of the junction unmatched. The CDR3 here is CSAWTSGYEQYF. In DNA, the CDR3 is TGCAGTGCCTGGACTAGCGGATACGAGCAGTACTTC.

The CDR3 coding sequence is TGCAGTGCTAGAGATAAGGCTAGCGGGAGGGCCGGGCAGTACTTC. Residues: CSARDKASGRAGQYF. The chain uses TRBV20-1 and TRBJ2-7; 12 bases are shared with TRBD2. Trimming cost V 0 bases and J 9 bases; bases outside gene matches: 9. This CDR3 is built from 15 residues. Looked up from germline, CDR1 is DFQATT and CDR2 is SNEGSKA (reference sequence).

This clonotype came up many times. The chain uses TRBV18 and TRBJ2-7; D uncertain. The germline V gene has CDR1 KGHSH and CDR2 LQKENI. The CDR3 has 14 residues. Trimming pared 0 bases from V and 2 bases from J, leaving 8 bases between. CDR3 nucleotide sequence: TGTGCCAGCTCACCACCACGGAACCCCTACGAGCAGTACTTC. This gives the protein CASSPPRNPYEQYF.

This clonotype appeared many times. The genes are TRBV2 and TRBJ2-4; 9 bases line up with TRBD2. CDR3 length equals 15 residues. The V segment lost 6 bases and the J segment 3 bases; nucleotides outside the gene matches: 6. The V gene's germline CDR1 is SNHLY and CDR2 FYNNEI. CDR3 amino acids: CASSGRGGDKNIQYF. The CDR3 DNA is TGTGCCAGCAGCGGGCGGGGGGGAGACAAAAACATTCAGTACTTC.

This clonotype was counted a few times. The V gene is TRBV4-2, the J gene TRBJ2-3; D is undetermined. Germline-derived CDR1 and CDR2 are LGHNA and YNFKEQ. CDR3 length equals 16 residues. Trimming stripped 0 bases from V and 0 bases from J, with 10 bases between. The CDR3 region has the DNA TGTGCCAGCAGCCAAGAGGCAGTCCATAGCACAGATACGCAGTATTTT. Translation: CASSQEAVHSTDTQYF.

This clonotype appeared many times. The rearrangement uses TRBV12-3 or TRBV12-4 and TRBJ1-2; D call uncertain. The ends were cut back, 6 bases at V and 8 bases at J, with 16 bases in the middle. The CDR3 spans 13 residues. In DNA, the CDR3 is TGTGCCAGCAGCCTGAACCGGGGAAGGGGCTACACCTTC. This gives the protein CASSLNRGRGYTF.